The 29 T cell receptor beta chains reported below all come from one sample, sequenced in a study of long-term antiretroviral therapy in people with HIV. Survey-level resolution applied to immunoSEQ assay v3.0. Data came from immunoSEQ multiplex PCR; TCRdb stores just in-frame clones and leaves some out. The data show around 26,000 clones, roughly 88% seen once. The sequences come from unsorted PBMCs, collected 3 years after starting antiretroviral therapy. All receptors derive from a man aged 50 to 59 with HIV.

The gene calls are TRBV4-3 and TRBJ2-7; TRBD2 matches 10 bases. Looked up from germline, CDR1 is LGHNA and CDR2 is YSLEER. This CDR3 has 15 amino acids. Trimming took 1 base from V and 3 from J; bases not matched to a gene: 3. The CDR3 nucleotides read TGCGCCAGCAGCCAAGCACTAGCGGGAAACTACGAGCAGTACTTC. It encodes CASSQALAGNYEQYF.

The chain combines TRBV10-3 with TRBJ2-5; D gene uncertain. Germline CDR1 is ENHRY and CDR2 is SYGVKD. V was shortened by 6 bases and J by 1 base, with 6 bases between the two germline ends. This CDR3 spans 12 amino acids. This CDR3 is CAISSIQETQYF. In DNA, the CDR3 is TGTGCCATCAGCAGCATCCAAGAGACCCAGTACTTC.

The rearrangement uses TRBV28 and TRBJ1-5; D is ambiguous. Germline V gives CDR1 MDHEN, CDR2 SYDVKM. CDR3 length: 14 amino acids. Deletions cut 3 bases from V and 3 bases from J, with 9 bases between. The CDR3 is CASSFEPINQPQHF. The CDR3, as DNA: TGTGCCAGCAGTTTTGAACCTATCAATCAGCCCCAGCATTTT.

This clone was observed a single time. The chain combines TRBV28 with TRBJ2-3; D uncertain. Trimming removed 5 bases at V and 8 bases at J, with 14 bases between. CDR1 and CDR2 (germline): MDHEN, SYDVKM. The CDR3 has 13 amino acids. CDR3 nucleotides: TGTGCCAGCAGTCCCGGGCCACTCGGTACGCAGTATTTT. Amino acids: CASSPGPLGTQYF.

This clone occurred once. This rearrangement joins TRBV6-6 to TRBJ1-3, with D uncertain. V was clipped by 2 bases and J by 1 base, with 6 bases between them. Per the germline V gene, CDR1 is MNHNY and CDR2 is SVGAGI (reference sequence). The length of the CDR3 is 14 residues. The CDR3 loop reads CASSYAGSGNTIYF. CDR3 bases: TGTGCCAGCAGTTACGCGGGGTCTGGAAACACCATATATTTT.

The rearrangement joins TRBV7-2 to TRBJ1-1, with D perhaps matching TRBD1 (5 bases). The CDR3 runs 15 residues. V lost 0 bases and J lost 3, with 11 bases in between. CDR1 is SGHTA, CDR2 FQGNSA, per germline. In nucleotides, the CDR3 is TGTGCCAGCAGCTTAGCCGGGGGGGAGTACACTGAAGCTTTCTTT. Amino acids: CASSLAGGEYTEAFF.

CDR3 in DNA: TGTGCCAGCAGTACCGCCGACAGTGGGGGGGAAAAAGGGGGAGTCTCCTCCTACGAGCAGTACTTC. This codes for CASSTADSGGEKGGVSSYEQYF. The V call is TRBV2, the J call TRBJ2-7; maybe TRBD2 (7 bases). The CDR3 is 22 residues long. Deletions cut 5 bases from V and 0 bases from J, with 35 bases between. CDR1 and CDR2 from the germline V gene are SNHLY and FYNNEI.

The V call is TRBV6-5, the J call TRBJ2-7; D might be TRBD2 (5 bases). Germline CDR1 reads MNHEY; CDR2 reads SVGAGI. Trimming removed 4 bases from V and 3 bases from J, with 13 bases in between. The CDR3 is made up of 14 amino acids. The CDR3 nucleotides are TGTGCCAGCAGTTCCCGGGATCAATTCTACGAGCAGTACTTC. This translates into CASSSRDQFYEQYF.

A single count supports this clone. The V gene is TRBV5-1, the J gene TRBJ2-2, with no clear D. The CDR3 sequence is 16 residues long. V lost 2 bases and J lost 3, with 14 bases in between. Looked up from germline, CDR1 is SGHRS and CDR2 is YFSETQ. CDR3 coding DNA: TGCGCCAGCAGCTTCTCCGACACCAGTTACACCGGGGAGCTGTTTTTT. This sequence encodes CASSFSDTSYTGELFF.

The CDR3 sequence: CATSRTGGRETQYF. The CDR3 DNA sequence: TGTGCCACCAGCAGGACAGGGGGCAGAGAGACCCAGTACTTC. The V gene is TRBV15, the J gene TRBJ2-5, with 10 positions matching TRBD1. The germline CDR1 and CDR2 sequences are LNHNV and YYDKDF (reference sequence). Germline trimming cut 3 bases from V and 4 bases from J; bases unmatched to any gene: 2. This CDR3 is 14 amino acids long.

The DNA for the CDR3 is TGCGCCAGCAGCCAAGATGAGGAGTTCGGGGGGCAGGGCTATGGCTACACCTTC. Its protein product is CASSQDEEFGGQGYGYTF. The chain recombines TRBV4-1 with TRBJ1-2, with D possibly matching TRBD1 (6 bases). Per the germline V gene, CDR1 is MGHRA and CDR2 is YSYEKL. The CDR3 totals 18 residues. The V and J ends lost 0 bases and 4 bases respectively, with 21 bases between them.

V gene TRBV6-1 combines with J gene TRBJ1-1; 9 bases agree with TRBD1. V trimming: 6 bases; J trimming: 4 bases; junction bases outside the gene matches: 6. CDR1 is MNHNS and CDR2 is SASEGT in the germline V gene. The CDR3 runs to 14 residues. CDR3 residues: CASSRVTGGTEAFF. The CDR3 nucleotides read TGTGCCAGCAGCAGGGTGACAGGGGGCACTGAAGCTTTCTTT.

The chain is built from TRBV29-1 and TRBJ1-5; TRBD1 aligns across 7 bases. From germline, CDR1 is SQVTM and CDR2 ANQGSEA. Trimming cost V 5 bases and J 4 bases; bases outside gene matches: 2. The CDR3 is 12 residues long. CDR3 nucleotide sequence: TGCAGCGTTTCACAGGGGAATCAGCCCCAGCATTTT. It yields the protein CSVSQGNQPQHF.

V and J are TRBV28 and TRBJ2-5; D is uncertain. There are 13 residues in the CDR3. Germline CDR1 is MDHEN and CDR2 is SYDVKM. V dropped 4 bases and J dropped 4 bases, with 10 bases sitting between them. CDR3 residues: CASSSAGRETQYF. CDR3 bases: TGTGCCAGCAGTTCCGCTGGGCGAGAGACCCAGTACTTC.

CDR3 amino acids: CASSGGNRRTDTQYF. The CDR3 bases are TGTGCCAGCAGCGGCGGTAACAGGAGGACAGATACGCAGTATTTT. This chain joins TRBV13 and TRBJ2-3, with D perhaps being TRBD1 or TRBD2 (5 bases each). This CDR3 comprises 15 residues. Germline V gives CDR1 PRHDT, CDR2 FYEKMQ (reference sequence). The V end lost 5 bases, the J end lost 3 bases, and 15 bases lay between the germline ends.

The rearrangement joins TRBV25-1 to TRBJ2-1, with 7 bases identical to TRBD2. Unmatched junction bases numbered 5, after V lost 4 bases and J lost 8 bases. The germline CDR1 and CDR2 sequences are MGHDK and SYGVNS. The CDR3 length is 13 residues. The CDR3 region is CASSATSLYEQFF. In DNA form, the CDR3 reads TGTGCCAGCAGTGCGACTAGCCTTTATGAGCAGTTCTTC.

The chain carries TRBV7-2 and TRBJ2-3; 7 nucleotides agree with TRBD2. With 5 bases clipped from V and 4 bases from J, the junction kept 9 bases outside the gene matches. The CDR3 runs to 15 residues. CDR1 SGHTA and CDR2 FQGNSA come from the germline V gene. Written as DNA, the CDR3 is TGTGCCAGCAGCCTTATTAGGCTAGCGGCAGATACGCAGTATTTT. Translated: CASSLIRLAADTQYF.

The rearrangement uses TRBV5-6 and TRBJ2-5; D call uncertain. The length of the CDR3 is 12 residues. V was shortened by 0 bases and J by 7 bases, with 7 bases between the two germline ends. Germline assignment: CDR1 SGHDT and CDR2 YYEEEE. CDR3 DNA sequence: TGTGCCAGCAGCTTGGGACGGAGGACCCAGTACTTC. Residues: CASSLGRRTQYF.

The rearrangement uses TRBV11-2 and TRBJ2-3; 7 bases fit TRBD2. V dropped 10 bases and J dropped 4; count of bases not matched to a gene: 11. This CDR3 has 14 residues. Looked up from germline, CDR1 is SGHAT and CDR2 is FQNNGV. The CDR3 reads CAILGGGKADTQYF. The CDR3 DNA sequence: TGTGCCATTTTGGGGGGGGGAAAGGCAGATACGCAGTATTTT. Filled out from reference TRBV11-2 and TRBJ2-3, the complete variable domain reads EAGVAQSPRYKIIEKRQSVAFWCNPISGHATLYWYQQILGQGPKLLIQFQNNGVVDDSQLPKDRFSAERLKGVDSTLKIQPAKLEDSAVYLCAILGGGKADTQYFGPGTRLTVL.

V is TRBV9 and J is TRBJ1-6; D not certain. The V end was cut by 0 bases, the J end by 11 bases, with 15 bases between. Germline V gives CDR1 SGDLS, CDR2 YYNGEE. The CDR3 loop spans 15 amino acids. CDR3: CASSVGQGLVAPLHF. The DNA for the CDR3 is TGTGCCAGCAGCGTAGGTCAAGGACTGGTTGCACCCCTCCACTTT. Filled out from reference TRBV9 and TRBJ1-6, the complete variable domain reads DSGVTQTPKHLITATGQRVTLRCSPRSGDLSVYWYQQSLDQGLQFLIQYYNGEERAKGNILERFSAQQFPDLHSELNLSSLELGDSALYFCASSVGQGLVAPLHFGNGTRLTVT.

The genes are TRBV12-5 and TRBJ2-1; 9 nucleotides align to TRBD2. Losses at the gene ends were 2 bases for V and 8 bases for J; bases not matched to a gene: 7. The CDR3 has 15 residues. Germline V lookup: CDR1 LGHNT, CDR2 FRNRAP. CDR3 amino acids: CASGLLVAGADEQFF. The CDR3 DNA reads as TGTGCTAGTGGTTTGCTGGTAGCGGGAGCTGATGAGCAGTTCTTC.

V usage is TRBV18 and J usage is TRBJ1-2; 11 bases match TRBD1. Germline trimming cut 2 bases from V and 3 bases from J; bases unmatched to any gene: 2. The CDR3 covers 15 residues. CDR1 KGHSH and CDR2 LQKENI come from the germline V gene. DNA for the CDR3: TGTGCCAGCTCACCAGGACAGGGGGCCTACTATGGCTACACCTTC. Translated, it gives CASSPGQGAYYGYTF.

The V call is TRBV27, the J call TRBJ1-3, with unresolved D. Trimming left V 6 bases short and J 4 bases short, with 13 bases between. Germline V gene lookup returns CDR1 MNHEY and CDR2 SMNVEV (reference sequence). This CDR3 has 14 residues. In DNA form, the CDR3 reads TGTGCCAGCAGGACCCGGGCCCCAGGAAACACCATATATTTT. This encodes CASRTRAPGNTIYF.

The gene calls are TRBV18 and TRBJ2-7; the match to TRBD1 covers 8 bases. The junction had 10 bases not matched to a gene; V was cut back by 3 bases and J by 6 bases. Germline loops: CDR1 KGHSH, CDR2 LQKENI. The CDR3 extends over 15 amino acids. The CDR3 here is CASSPGTGSSSEQYF. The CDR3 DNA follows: TGTGCCAGCTCACCCGGGACAGGCTCATCATCCGAGCAGTACTTC.

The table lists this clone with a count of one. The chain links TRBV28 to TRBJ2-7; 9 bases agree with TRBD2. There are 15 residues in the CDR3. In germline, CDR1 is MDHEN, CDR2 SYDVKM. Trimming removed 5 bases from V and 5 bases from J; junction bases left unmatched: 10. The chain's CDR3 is CASSPSAGGKHEQYF. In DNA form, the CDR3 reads TGTGCCAGCAGTCCATCCGCGGGGGGGAAACACGAGCAGTACTTC.

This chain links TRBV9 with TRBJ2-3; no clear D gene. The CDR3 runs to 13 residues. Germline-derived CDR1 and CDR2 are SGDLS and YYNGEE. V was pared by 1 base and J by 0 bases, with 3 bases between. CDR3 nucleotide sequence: TGTGCCAGCAGCGTACCTAGCACAGATACGCAGTATTTT. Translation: CASSVPSTDTQYF.

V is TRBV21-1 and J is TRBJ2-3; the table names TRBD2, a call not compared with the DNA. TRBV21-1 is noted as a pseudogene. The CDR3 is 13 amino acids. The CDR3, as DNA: TGTGCCAGCAGCAAAGTACCGGGAGATACGCAGTATTTT. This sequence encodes CASSKVPGDTQYF.

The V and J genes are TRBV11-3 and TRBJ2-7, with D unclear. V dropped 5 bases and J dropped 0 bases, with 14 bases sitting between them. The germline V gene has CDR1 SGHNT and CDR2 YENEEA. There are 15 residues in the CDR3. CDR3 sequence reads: CASSPVTDSSYEQYF. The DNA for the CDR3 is TGTGCCAGCAGCCCCGTGACGGATTCCTCCTACGAGCAGTACTTC.

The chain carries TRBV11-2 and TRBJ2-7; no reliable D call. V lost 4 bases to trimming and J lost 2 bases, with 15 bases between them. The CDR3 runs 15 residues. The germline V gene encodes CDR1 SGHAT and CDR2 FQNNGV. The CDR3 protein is CASSSPARRTYEQYF. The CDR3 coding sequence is TGTGCCAGCAGCTCCCCCGCCAGGAGAACCTACGAGCAGTACTTC.